The 21 T cell receptor beta chains reported below all come from one sample, sequenced in a study of blood T cell repertoires in COVID-19. Clones were read by immunoSEQ multiplex PCR, and TCRdb kept only the in-frame ones, dropping some. Here the sample spans about 240,000 clones, approximately 87% being singletons. The sequenced sample was peripheral blood. The receptor set was obtained from a man between 60 and 75 years old with acute or convalescent COVID-19.

V is TRBV28 and J is TRBJ2-1, with 14 bases that match TRBD2. Germline trimming cut 8 bases from V and 5 bases from J; bases unmatched to any gene: 11. Germline-derived CDR1 and CDR2 are MDHEN and SYDVKM. There are 17 residues in the CDR3. The CDR3 reads CASATGTSGRRHNEQFF. DNA of the CDR3: TGTGCCAGCGCAACAGGGACTAGCGGGAGACGGCACAATGAGCAGTTCTTC.

The chain recombines TRBV7-2 with TRBJ2-7; TRBD2 agrees at 13 bases. Germline-derived CDR1 and CDR2 are SGHTA and FQGNSA. The CDR3 runs 15 residues. V was pared by 4 bases and J by 3 bases, with 3 bases of the junction left unmatched. CDR3 loop: CASSYRTSGSYEQYF. The CDR3 DNA reads TGTGCCAGCAGCTATAGGACTAGCGGGAGCTACGAGCAGTACTTC.

CDR3 coding DNA: TGTGCCAGCAGTTCGGGGGGAGTTAATTCACCCCTCCACTTT. This encodes CASSSGGVNSPLHF. The rearrangement joins TRBV28 to TRBJ1-6; maybe TRBD1 (5 bases). Germline V gene sequence: CDR1 MDHEN, CDR2 SYDVKM. V shed 4 bases and J shed 6 bases, with 10 bases lying between them. The CDR3 is made up of 14 amino acids.

The V call is TRBV11-3, the J call TRBJ1-6; no definite D call. V was cut by 3 bases and J by 14 bases, with 17 bases left in between. The CDR3 sequence is 14 residues long. The germline gives CDR1 SGHNT, CDR2 YENEEA. The CDR3 loop is CASSFGVRELSLHF. The CDR3 DNA sequence: TGTGCCAGCAGCTTCGGGGTTCGGGAGCTATCCCTCCACTTT.

This chain joins TRBV25-1 and TRBJ1-5; 7 bases agree with TRBD1. The J segment lost 7 bases and the V segment lost 1 base, leaving 7 bases of the junction unmatched. The CDR3 runs to 15 residues. Germline V gene data show CDR1 as MGHDK and CDR2 as SYGVNS. The CDR3 DNA sequence: TGTGCCAGCAGTGAATCCGGACAGGCAAACCAGCCCCAGCATTTT. It codes for CASSESGQANQPQHF.

V and J are TRBV6-5 and TRBJ2-3, with D possibly being TRBD2 (5 bases). The CDR3 totals 14 residues. Per the germline V gene, CDR1 is MNHEY and CDR2 is SVGAGI. V was clipped by 7 bases and J by 1 base, with 12 bases between them. The CDR3 DNA follows: TGTGCCAGCAAGCTAGCTGGAGGCACAGATACGCAGTATTTT. Translated, it gives CASKLAGGTDTQYF.

CDR3: CASSLGSGENIQYF. Here the CDR3 DNA reads TGTGCCAGCAGCTTAGGGTCCGGGGAAAACATTCAGTACTTC. The chain links TRBV11-3 to TRBJ2-4; tentatively, D is TRBD2 (5 bases). Deletions cut 1 base from V and 5 bases from J, with 9 bases between. From germline, CDR1 is SGHNT and CDR2 YENEEA. The CDR3 covers 14 residues.

On this clone: A junction end diverges from the germline sequence, so it may reflect a read error. Here the CDR3 reads CASSPLASGSSYEQYF. The DNA for the CDR3 is TGTGCTAGCAGTCCACTCGCTTCGGGAAGCTCCTACGAGCAGTACTTC. V usage is TRBV7-7 and J usage is TRBJ2-7; D perhaps matches TRBD2 (5 bases). The germline V gene encodes CDR1 SSHAT and CDR2 FNYEAQ (reference sequence). CDR3 length: 16 residues. The complete variable domain, with remaining parts taken from reference TRBV7-7 and TRBJ2-7, reads GAGVSQSPRYKVTKRGQDVTLRCDPISSHATLYWYQQALGQGPEFLTYFNYEAQPDKSGLPSDRFSAERPEGSISTLTIQRTEQRDSAMYRCASSPLASGSSYEQYFGPGTRLTVT.

The chain links TRBV28 to TRBJ1-1, with D possibly matching TRBD1 (6 bases). Trimming left V 6 bases short and J 0 bases short, with 17 bases between. Germline CDR1 reads MDHEN; CDR2 reads SYDVKM. CDR3 size: 16 residues. For the CDR3, the DNA is TGTGCCAGCAGCCCCCCAGGGGCTCTCATGAACACTGAAGCTTTCTTT. This translates into CASSPPGALMNTEAFF.

The rearrangement joins TRBV28 to TRBJ1-1; D remains unclear. The germline gives CDR1 MDHEN, CDR2 SYDVKM. This CDR3 comprises 11 residues. V lost 3 bases to trimming and J lost 9 bases, with 8 bases between them. CDR3 bases: TGTGCCAGCAGTTTTTCTAGACAAGCTTTCTTT. Translated: CASSFSRQAFF.

This clone was observed a single time. This sequence joins TRBV9 and TRBJ1-3; D uncertain. Trimming pared 4 bases from V and 4 bases from J, leaving 12 bases between. CDR3 size: 14 residues. Germline V gene lookup returns CDR1 SGDLS and CDR2 YYNGEE. The CDR3 is CASSPTAGGNTIYF. The CDR3, as DNA: TGTGCCAGCAGCCCCACGGCGGGAGGAAACACCATATATTTT.

J is TRBJ2-5 and V is TRBV7-3; possible D gene TRBD2, 6 bases. The CDR3 spans 13 residues. Trimming stripped 1 base from V and 5 bases from J, with 8 bases between. Germline-derived CDR1 and CDR2 are SGHTA and FQGTGA. CDR3 residues: CASSLKGGETQYF. The CDR3 DNA is TGTGCCAGCAGCTTAAAGGGAGGTGAGACCCAGTACTTC.

V usage is TRBV2 and J usage is TRBJ1-6; D is ambiguous. This CDR3 has 15 amino acids. The germline V gene encodes CDR1 SNHLY and CDR2 FYNNEI. The V end was cut by 7 bases, the J end by 0 bases, with 10 bases between. The CDR3 sequence: CASTPRSSYNSPLHF. CDR3 bases: TGTGCCAGCACCCCGCGGAGCTCCTATAATTCACCCCTCCACTTT. Drawing the rest from reference TRBV2 and TRBJ1-6, the complete variable domain is EPEVTQTPSHQVTQMGQEVILRCVPISNHLYFYWYRQILGQKVEFLVSFYNNEISEKSEIFDDQFSVERPDGSNFTLKIRSTKLEDSAMYFCASTPRSSYNSPLHFGNGTRLTVT.

The chain links TRBV19 to TRBJ2-1; D is ambiguous. Germline CDR1 and CDR2: LNHDA and SQIVND (reference sequence). With 5 bases removed from V and 3 bases from J, the gap between germline ends came to 5 bases. This CDR3 region has 12 residues. The DNA of the CDR3 is TGTGCCAGTAGTCCGAGCTACAATGAGCAGTTCTTC. Its translation is CASSPSYNEQFF.

The chain links TRBV19 to TRBJ2-1; TRBD2 agrees at 15 bases. The trim removed 1 base at V and 7 bases at J, leaving 5 bases unmatched. The CDR3 is 17 amino acids. Germline values: CDR1 LNHDA, CDR2 SQIVND (reference sequence). The CDR3 sequence is CASSIGGLAGGGNEQFF. DNA for the CDR3: TGTGCCAGTAGTATAGGGGGACTAGCGGGAGGAGGTAATGAGCAGTTCTTC.

The chain's CDR3 is CASSFWGQGAAREKLFF. For the CDR3, the DNA is TGTGCCAGCAGTTTTTGGGGACAGGGAGCGGCGCGGGAAAAACTGTTTTTT. The V call is TRBV28, the J call TRBJ1-4; 9 positions agree with TRBD1. This CDR3 spans 17 amino acids. The ends lost 3 bases at V and 8 bases at J; junction bases unmatched: 13. In germline, CDR1 is MDHEN, CDR2 SYDVKM.

This chain connects TRBV19 to TRBJ1-1; 8 bases line up with TRBD1. Germline-derived CDR1 and CDR2 are LNHDA and SQIVND (reference sequence). After removal of 7 bases from V and 9 bases from J, the junction contained 7 bases not matched to a gene. This CDR3 has 12 residues. The CDR3: CASIPRQGKAFF. CDR3 DNA sequence: TGTGCCAGTATTCCGAGACAGGGGAAAGCTTTCTTT.

J is TRBJ1-3 and V is TRBV2; the match to TRBD1 covers 7 bases. This CDR3 has 14 amino acids. The germline V gene encodes CDR1 SNHLY and CDR2 FYNNEI. With 6 bases clipped from V and 2 bases from J, the junction kept 4 bases outside the gene matches. The CDR3 DNA reads TGTGCCAGCAGACCGGGACAGACTGGAAACACCATATATTTT. This translates into CASRPGQTGNTIYF.

The chain has TRBV6-2 or TRBV6-3 and TRBJ2-1; 7 bases map to TRBD2. The length of the CDR3 is 16 residues. Germline V gene sequence: CDR1 MNHEY, CDR2 SVGEGT. J lost 4 bases, V lost 5 bases, and 11 bases had no gene match. CDR3 amino acids: CASSPGWGGRYNEQFF. As DNA, the CDR3 is TGTGCCAGCAGTCCAGGTTGGGGGGGGAGATACAATGAGCAGTTCTTC.

The chain employs TRBV7-6 and TRBJ2-1, with TRBD2 matching over 12 bases. The germline CDR1 and CDR2 sequences are SGHVS and FNYEAQ. The CDR3 has 15 amino acids. V lost 5 bases to trimming and J lost 4 bases; unmatched junction nucleotides: 3. The CDR3 region has the DNA TGTGCCAGCAGCCAAGGGACTAGCGGGTACAATGAGCAGTTCTTC. Amino acid sequence: CASSQGTSGYNEQFF. Together with reference TRBV7-6 and TRBJ2-1, the CDR3 gives the full variable domain: GAGVSQSPRYKVTKRGQDVALRCDPISGHVSLYWYRQALGQGPEFLTYFNYEAQQDKSGLPNDRFSAERPEGSISTLTIQRTEQRDSAMYRCASSQGTSGYNEQFFGPGTRLTVL.

The chain is built from TRBV7-6 and TRBJ1-5; 7 positions match TRBD1. Looked up from germline, CDR1 is SGHVS and CDR2 is FNYEAQ. The J segment lost 3 bases and the V segment lost 2 bases, leaving 13 bases of the junction unmatched. The CDR3 has 18 amino acids. CDR3 in DNA: TGTGCCAGCAGCTTAAGGGCATCGACAGGGCTGGTCAATCAGCCCCAGCATTTT. It encodes CASSLRASTGLVNQPQHF.